Many counts were recorded for the clone carrying this T cell receptor beta chain. This sample was included in a study of regulatory T cells in long-lasting Graves disease. Germline CDR1 is SNHLY and CDR2 is FYNNEI. This CDR3 spans 14 amino acids. The V gene lost 4 bases and the J gene lost 5 bases, with 11 bases spanning the gap. The TCR beta library used iRepertoire HTBI primers with Arm-PCR amplification of CDR3. Each CDR3 protein gets one entry after TCRdb re-called the multiplex PCR reads with MiXCR. The sample holds approximately 230,000 distinct CDR3 sequences, around 16% seen once. Time point specified: newly diagnosed GD, antithyroid drugs for less than 3 months. With RNA extracted from PBMCs as input, the TCR library was made.

The sequence was obtained from a female donor with Graves disease. J is TRBJ1-4 and V is TRBV2; tentatively, D is TRBD1 (5 bases). The sequencing used peripheral blood mononuclear cells (PBMCs), collected at new diagnosis, from a patient treated with antithyroid drugs. CDR3 loop: CASSARQKNEKLFF. In DNA, the CDR3 is TGTGCCAGCAGTGCTAGACAGAAGAATGAAAAACTGTTTTTT.